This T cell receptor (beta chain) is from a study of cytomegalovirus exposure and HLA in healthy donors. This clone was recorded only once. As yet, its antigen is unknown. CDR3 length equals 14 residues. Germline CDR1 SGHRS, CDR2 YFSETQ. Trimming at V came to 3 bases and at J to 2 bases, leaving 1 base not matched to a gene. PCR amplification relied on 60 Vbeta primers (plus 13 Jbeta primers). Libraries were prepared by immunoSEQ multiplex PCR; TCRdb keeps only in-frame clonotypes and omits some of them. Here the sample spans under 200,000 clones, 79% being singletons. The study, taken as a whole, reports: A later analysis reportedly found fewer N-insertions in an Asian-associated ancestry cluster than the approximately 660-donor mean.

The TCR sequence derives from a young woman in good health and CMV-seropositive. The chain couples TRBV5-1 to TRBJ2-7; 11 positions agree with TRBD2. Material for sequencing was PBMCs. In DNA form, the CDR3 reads TGCGCCAGCAGCTGGGGACTAGCGGCCTACGAGCAGTACTTC. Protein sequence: CASSWGLAAYEQYF.